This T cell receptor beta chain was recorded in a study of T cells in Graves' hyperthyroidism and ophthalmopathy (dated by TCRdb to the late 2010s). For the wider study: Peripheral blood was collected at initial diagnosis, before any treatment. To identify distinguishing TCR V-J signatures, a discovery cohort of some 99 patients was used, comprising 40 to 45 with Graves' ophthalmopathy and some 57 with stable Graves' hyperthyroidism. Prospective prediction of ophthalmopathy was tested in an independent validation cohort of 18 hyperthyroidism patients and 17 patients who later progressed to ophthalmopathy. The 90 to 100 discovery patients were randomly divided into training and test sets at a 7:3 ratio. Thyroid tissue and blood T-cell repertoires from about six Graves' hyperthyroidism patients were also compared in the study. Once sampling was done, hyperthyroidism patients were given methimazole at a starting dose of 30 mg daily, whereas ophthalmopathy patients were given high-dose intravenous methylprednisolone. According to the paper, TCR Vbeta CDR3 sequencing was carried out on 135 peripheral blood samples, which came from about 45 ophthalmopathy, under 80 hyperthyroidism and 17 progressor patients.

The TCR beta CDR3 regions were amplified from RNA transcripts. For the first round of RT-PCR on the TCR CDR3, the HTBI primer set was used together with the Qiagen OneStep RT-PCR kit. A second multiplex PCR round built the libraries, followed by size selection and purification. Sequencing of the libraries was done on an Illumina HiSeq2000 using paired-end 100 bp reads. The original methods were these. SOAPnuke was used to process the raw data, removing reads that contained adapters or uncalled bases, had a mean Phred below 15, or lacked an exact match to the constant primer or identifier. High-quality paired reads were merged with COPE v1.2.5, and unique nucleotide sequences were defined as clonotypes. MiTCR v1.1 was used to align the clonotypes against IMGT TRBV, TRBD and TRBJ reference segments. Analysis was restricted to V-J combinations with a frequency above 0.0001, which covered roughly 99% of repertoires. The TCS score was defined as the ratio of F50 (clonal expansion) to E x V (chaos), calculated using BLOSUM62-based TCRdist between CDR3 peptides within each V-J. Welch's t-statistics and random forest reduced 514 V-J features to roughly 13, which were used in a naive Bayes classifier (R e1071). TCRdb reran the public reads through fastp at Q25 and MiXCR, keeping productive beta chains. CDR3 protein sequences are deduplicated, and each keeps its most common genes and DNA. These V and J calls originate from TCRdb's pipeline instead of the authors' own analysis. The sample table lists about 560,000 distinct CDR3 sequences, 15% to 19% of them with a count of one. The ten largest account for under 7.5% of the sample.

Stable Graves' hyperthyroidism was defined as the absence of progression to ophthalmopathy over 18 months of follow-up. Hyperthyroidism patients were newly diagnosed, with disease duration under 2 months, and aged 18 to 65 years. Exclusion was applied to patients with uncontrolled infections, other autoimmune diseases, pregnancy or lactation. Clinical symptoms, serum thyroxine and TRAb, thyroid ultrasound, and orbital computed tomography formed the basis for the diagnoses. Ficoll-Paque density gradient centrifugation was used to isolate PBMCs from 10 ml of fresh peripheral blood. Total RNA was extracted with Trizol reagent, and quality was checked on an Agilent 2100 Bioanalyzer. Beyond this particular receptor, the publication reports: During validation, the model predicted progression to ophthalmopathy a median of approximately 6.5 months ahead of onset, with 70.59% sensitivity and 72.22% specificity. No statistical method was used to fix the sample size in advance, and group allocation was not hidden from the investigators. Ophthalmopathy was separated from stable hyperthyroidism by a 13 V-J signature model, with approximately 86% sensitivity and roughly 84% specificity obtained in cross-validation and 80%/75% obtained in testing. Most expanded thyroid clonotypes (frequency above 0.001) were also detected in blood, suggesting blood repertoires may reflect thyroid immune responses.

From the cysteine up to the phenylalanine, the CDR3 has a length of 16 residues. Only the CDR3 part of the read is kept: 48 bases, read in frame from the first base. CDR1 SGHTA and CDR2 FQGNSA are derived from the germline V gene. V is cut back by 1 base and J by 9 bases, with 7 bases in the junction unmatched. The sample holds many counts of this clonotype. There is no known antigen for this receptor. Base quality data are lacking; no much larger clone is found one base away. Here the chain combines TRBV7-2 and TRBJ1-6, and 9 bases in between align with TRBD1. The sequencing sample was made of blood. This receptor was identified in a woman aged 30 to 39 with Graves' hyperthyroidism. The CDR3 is CASSLEPGTGFSPLHF. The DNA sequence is TGTGCCAGCAGCTTAGAGCCGGGGACAGGGTTTTCACCCCTCCACTTT. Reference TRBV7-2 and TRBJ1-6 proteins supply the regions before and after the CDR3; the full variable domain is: GAGVSQSPSNKVTEKGKDVELRCDPISGHTALYWYRQSLGQGLEFLIYFQGNSAPDKSGLPSDRFSAERTGGSVSTLTIQRTQQEDSAVYLCASSLEPGTGFSPLHFGNGTRLTVT.